The 21 T cell receptor beta chains presented below share a single source sample, sequenced in a study of cytomegalovirus exposure and HLA in healthy donors. 60 Vbeta and 13 Jbeta primers were used in PCR. This table comes from immunoSEQ multiplex PCR, and its TCRdb copy is limited to in-frame clones, with some not included. Here the sample spans some 150,000 clones, roughly four fifths being singletons. The material sequenced was PBMCs. The receptors were sampled from a woman between 25 and 40 years old in good health and CMV-seropositive.

This clone has only a few counts. This chain uses TRBV19 with TRBJ1-4, with a possible D match to TRBD1 (6 bases). Germline V gene sequence: CDR1 LNHDA, CDR2 SQIVND (reference sequence). The CDR3 is 16 amino acids. V lost 1 base and J lost 1, with 10 bases in between. DNA for the CDR3: TGTGCCAGTAGTATAGGACAGGCGATAACTAATGAAAAACTGTTTTTT. Protein product: CASSIGQAITNEKLFF.

This clone was observed a handful of times. V and J are TRBV5-6 and TRBJ2-1; D perhaps matches TRBD2 (6 bases). The germline V and J ends were trimmed by 4 bases and 5 bases, with 13 bases remaining between them. Germline CDR1 and CDR2: SGHDT and YYEEEE. The CDR3 has 14 amino acids. CDR3 residues: CASSQGLNDNEQFF. The CDR3 nucleotides are TGTGCCAGCAGCCAGGGACTCAATGACAATGAGCAGTTCTTC.

The chain carries TRBV4-3 and TRBJ2-7; D possibly corresponds to TRBD1 (6 bases). V was cut by 2 bases and J by 5 bases, with 10 bases left in between. Germline CDR1 reads LGHNA; CDR2 reads YSLEER. The CDR3 length is 13 residues. As DNA, the CDR3 is TGCGCCAGCAGCCAATCCAGGGGAGACGAGCAGTACTTC. Protein sequence: CASSQSRGDEQYF.

The CDR3 sequence is CAWSVTSSEMPQHF. DNA of the CDR3: TGTGCCTGGAGTGTAACTTCATCGGAGATGCCCCAGCATTTT. The chain joins TRBV30 to TRBJ1-5; D unresolved. V was shortened by 0 bases and J by 9 bases, with 15 bases between the two germline ends. The CDR3 consists of 14 residues. In germline, CDR1 is GTSNPN, CDR2 SVGIG (reference sequence).

V gene TRBV5-4 combines with J gene TRBJ1-4, with 8 nucleotides matching TRBD1. Germline CDR1 SGHNT, CDR2 YYREEE (reference sequence). This CDR3 is 14 amino acids long. Trimming at V came to 0 bases and at J to 5 bases, leaving 0 bases not matched to a gene. The CDR3 region has the DNA TGTGCCAGCAGCTTGGACAGGGGGAATGAAAAACTGTTTTTT. It encodes CASSLDRGNEKLFF. Full variable domain (rest looked up from reference TRBV5-4 and TRBJ1-4): ETGVTQSPTHLIKTRGQQVTLRCSSQSGHNTVSWYQQALGQGPQFIFQYYREEENGRGNFPPRFSGLQFPNYSSELNVNALELDDSALYLCASSLDRGNEKLFFGSGTQLSVL.

The V and J genes are TRBV6-1 and TRBJ2-7; maybe TRBD1 (5 bases). Germline CDR1 reads MNHNS; CDR2 reads SASEGT. The V and J ends lost 7 bases and 2 bases respectively, with 18 bases between them. The CDR3 has 15 amino acids. The CDR3 region is CASIDGASLPYEQYF. The CDR3, as DNA: TGTGCCAGCATCGATGGGGCCTCGCTTCCCTACGAGCAGTACTTC.

This clone occurred once. This chain links TRBV30 with TRBJ2-3, with D perhaps matching TRBD1 (5 bases). The CDR3 extends over 13 amino acids. Deletions cut 2 bases from V and 4 bases from J, with 10 bases between. CDR1 and CDR2 (germline): GTSNPN, SVGIG (reference sequence). This CDR3 reads CAWSYQGPDTQYF. CDR3 in DNA: TGTGCCTGGAGTTATCAGGGTCCAGATACGCAGTATTTT.

The J gene is TRBJ1-5, the V gene TRBV6-1; 8 nucleotides line up with TRBD1. CDR1 MNHNS and CDR2 SASEGT come from the germline V gene. The V gene end was trimmed by 5 bases and the J gene end by 15 bases; junction bases not matched to a gene: 9. The CDR3 contains 12 residues. The CDR3 sequence is CASSSLLGQAHF. In nucleotides, the CDR3 is TGTGCCAGCAGTTCCCTGTTGGGACAGGCGCATTTT.

This clone turned up a few times. The chain has TRBV4-3 and TRBJ1-4; TRBD1 matches at 9 bases. The V gene's germline CDR1 is LGHNA and CDR2 YSLEER. This CDR3 spans 16 amino acids. J lost 6 bases, V lost 0 bases, and 5 bases had no gene match. DNA for the CDR3: TGCGCCAGCAGCCAAGATACAGGGGGCGTGCATGAAAAACTGTTTTTT. Translated, it gives CASSQDTGGVHEKLFF.

The rearrangement joins TRBV30 to TRBJ2-7; a weak D match, TRBD1 (6 bases). Germline V gives CDR1 GTSNPN, CDR2 SVGIG (reference sequence). The CDR3 runs 13 residues. The germline V and J ends were trimmed by 4 bases and 3 bases, with 13 bases remaining between them. In DNA, the CDR3 is TGTGCCTGGATGGAAGCAGGGGACTACGAGCAGTACTTC. It yields the protein CAWMEAGDYEQYF. The full variable domain, rest sourced from reference TRBV30 and TRBJ2-7, is SQTIHQWPATLVQPVGSPLSLECTVEGTSNPNLYWYRQAAGRGLQLLFYSVGIGQISSEVPQNLSASRPQDRQFILSSKKLLLSDSGFYLCAWMEAGDYEQYFGPGTRLTVT.

The genes are TRBV5-1 and TRBJ2-5; tentatively, D is TRBD1 (5 bases). The better agreement between TRBJ2-7 and the DNA end casts doubt on the J call. The CDR3 contains 16 residues. Germline V gene lookup returns CDR1 SGHRS and CDR2 YFSETQ. The chain's CDR3 is CASSVNLGADPYEQYF. The DNA for the CDR3 is TGCGCCAGCAGCGTTAATTTAGGGGCGGACCCCTACGAGCAGTACTTC.

This clone has more than one count but fewer than ten. The rearrangement links TRBV4-3 to TRBJ2-1; the match to TRBD2 covers 14 bases. J was trimmed by 4 bases and V by 4 bases; bases with no gene match: 6. Germline V gives CDR1 LGHNA, CDR2 YSLEER. CDR3 length: 17 amino acids. CDR3 in DNA: TGCGCCAGCAGCCCTATTCGGACTAGCGGGGGGTACAATGAGCAGTTCTTC. Protein product: CASSPIRTSGGYNEQFF.

A single count supports this clone. The chain combines TRBV27 with TRBJ2-1, with D perhaps matching TRBD2 (6 bases). The CDR3 spans 15 residues. Germline V gene sequence: CDR1 MNHEY, CDR2 SMNVEV (reference sequence). V gave up 4 bases and J gave up 0 bases, with 10 bases separating them. CDR3 region: CASSYDGSSYNEQFF. The CDR3 DNA sequence: TGTGCCAGCAGTTACGACGGGAGCTCCTACAATGAGCAGTTCTTC.

This clone has a handful of counts. The chain is built from TRBV4-1 and TRBJ2-2; 11 nucleotides match TRBD2. After removal of 1 base from V and 4 bases from J, the junction contained 5 bases not matched to a gene. The CDR3 contains 17 residues. Germline lookup yields CDR1 MGHRA and CDR2 YSYEKL. The DNA of the CDR3 is TGCGCCAGCAGCCAAGCCGGGACTAGCGGAGGCACCGGGGAGCTGTTTTTT. This gives the protein CASSQAGTSGGTGELFF.

The chain uses TRBV28 and TRBJ2-7, with D maybe TRBD1 (7 bases). Deletions cut 6 bases from V and 1 base from J, with 19 bases between. Germline CDR1 is MDHEN and CDR2 is SYDVKM. This CDR3 is built from 16 residues. The CDR3 bases are TGTGCCAGCAGCCCGTTCGGAGGGGGCGGATCCTACGAGCAGTACTTC. It translates to CASSPFGGGGSYEQYF.

This rearrangement joins TRBV10-3 to TRBJ1-6; D remains ambiguous. Germline V gene sequence: CDR1 ENHRY, CDR2 SYGVKD. This CDR3 spans 12 amino acids. Deletions cut 6 bases from V and 7 bases from J, with 7 bases between. CDR3 sequence (DNA): TGTGCCATCAGGAAGGAGAATTCACCCCTCCACTTT. Protein: CAIRKENSPLHF.

This clone was counted once. The chain couples TRBV11-1 to TRBJ2-2; D unclear. Germline CDR1 reads SGHAT; CDR2 reads FQDESV (reference sequence). The length of the CDR3 is 15 residues. Trimming took 2 bases from V and 9 from J, leaving 16 bases between them. DNA of the CDR3: TGTGCCAGCAGCTTAAACCCGACAACCGGTCGGGAGCTGTTTTTT. This codes for CASSLNPTTGRELFF.

This sequence joins TRBV19 and TRBJ2-7; TRBD1 matches 8 bases. This CDR3 is 14 amino acids long. Germline CDR1 is LNHDA and CDR2 is SQIVND (reference sequence). With 4 bases clipped from V and 1 base from J, the junction kept 3 bases outside the gene matches. The CDR3 region has the DNA TGTGCCAGTAGTACCGACAGGGGATCCTACGAGCAGTACTTC. Its translation: CASSTDRGSYEQYF.

V usage is TRBV13 and J usage is TRBJ2-3, with 7 bases identical to TRBD2. With V trimmed by 4 bases and J by 2 bases, 15 bases remained unmatched. Germline lookup yields CDR1 PRHDT and CDR2 FYEKMQ (reference sequence). The CDR3 spans 18 residues. Here the CDR3 reads CASSSAESRGSTTDTQYF. Here the CDR3 DNA reads TGTGCCAGCAGCTCCGCCGAGTCCCGCGGGAGTACCACAGATACGCAGTATTTT.

The J gene is TRBJ2-5, the V gene TRBV6-6, with D tentatively TRBD1 (7 bases). The tail of the sequence fits TRBJ2-7 better, so the J call may be wrong. Germline lookup yields CDR1 MNHNY and CDR2 SVGAGI (reference sequence). This CDR3 contains 16 residues. The CDR3 nucleotides are TGTGCCAGCAGAGGTTCGGGGCAGGGGGGTTCCTACGAGCAGTACTTC. This codes for CASRGSGQGGSYEQYF.

The CDR3 spells CASAQGSYGYTF. The CDR3 DNA reads TGTGCTAGTGCCCAGGGAAGCTATGGCTACACCTTC. This chain uses TRBV12-5 with TRBJ1-2, with D possibly TRBD1 on 5 matching bases. The CDR3 is 12 amino acids. V was cut by 7 bases and J by 4 bases, with 10 bases left in between. The germline CDR1 and CDR2 sequences are LGHNT and FRNRAP.